The T cell receptor beta chain under discussion was sequenced for a study of T cell clones after liver transplantation. Study-wide context: Timepoints were pre-transplant, pre-withdrawal, and after withdrawal was completed or failed.

Overall study findings and caveats: A larger donor-reactive than third-party decline suggested partial antigen-specific deletion.

Points on this clone: Its antigen remains unknown.

The assay was immunoSEQ multiplex PCR, and TCRdb's table has in-frame clones only and misses some. The sample lists about 51,000 clones, 55% to 85% seen once, with over 9.5% in the top ten. With 6 bases removed from V and 0 bases from J, the gap between germline ends came to 17 bases. The CDR3 has 17 amino acids. The germline V gene encodes CDR1 SNHLY and CDR2 FYNNEI. The chain employs TRBV2 and TRBJ2-2, with D perhaps matching TRBD1 or TRBD2 (6 bases each). The starting material was CD4+ T cells from blood, obtained approximately 54 months after liver transplant. The receptor's source is a human patient who received a liver transplant. Some of these T cells may belong to the graft donor. CDR3 amino acids: CASRGGRGRTNTGELFF. The CDR3 nucleotides read TGTGCCAGCAGGGGGGGCAGGGGCCGTACGAACACCGGGGAGCTGTTTTTT.